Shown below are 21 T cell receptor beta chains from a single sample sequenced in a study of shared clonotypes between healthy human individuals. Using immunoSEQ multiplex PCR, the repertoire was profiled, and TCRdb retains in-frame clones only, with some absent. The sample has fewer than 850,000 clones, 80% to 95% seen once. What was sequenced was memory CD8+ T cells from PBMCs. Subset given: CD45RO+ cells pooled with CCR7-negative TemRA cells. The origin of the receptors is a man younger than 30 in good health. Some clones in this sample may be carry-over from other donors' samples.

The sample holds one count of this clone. CDR3 in DNA: TGTGCCAGCAGTTATAGCGGGAGGTCCCGACCCACAGATACGCAGTATTTT. Translating it yields CASSYSGRSRPTDTQYF. This sequence joins TRBV2 and TRBJ2-3, with 10 bases matching TRBD2. Germline loops: CDR1 SNHLY, CDR2 FYNNEI. With 5 bases clipped from V and 2 bases from J, the junction kept 10 bases outside the gene matches. The CDR3 extends over 17 amino acids.

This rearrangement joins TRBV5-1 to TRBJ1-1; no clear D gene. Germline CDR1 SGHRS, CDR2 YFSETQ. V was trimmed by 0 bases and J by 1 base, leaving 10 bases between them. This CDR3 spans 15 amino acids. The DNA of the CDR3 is TGCGCCAGCAGCTTGGCCATTACAGAGAACACTGAAGCTTTCTTT. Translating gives CASSLAITENTEAFF.

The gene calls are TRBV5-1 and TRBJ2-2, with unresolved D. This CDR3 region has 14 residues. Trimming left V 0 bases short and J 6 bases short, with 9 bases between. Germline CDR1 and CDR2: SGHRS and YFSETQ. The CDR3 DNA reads TGCGCCAGCAGCTTGGCCGTGGCCCCCGGGGAGCTGTTTTTT. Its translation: CASSLAVAPGELFF.

The CDR3 reads CASSYYGQGNTDTQYF. DNA of the CDR3: TGTGCCAGCAGCTACTACGGACAGGGAAACACAGATACGCAGTATTTT. This chain uses TRBV7-6 with TRBJ2-3; 8 bases agree with TRBD1. This CDR3 has 16 amino acids. Germline CDR1 reads SGHVS; CDR2 reads FNYEAQ. Trimming removed 4 bases from V and 2 bases from J; junction bases left unmatched: 8. The variable domain in full, completed from reference TRBV7-6 and TRBJ2-3, reads GAGVSQSPRYKVTKRGQDVALRCDPISGHVSLYWYRQALGQGPEFLTYFNYEAQQDKSGLPNDRFSAERPEGSISTLTIQRTEQRDSAMYRCASSYYGQGNTDTQYFGPGTRLTVL.

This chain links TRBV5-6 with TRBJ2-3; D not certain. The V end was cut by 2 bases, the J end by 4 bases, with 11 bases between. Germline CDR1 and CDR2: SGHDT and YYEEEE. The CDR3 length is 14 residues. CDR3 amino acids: CASSLLGWADTQYF. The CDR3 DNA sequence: TGTGCCAGCAGCTTACTCGGGTGGGCAGATACGCAGTATTTT.

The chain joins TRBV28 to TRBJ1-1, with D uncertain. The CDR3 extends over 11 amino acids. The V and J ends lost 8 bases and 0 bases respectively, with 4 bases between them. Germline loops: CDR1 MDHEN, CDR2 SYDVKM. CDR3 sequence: CASGVNTEAFF. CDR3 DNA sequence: TGTGCCAGCGGAGTGAACACTGAAGCTTTCTTT.

CDR3 nucleotides: TGTGCCAGCAGCTTAGGACCAAGCTCCTACGAGCAGTACTTC. Amino acids: CASSLGPSSYEQYF. This chain joins TRBV11-2 and TRBJ2-7; D is ambiguous. Between the trimmed V and J ends, which lost 1 base and 0 bases, there was a span of 7 bases. In germline, CDR1 is SGHAT, CDR2 FQNNGV. The length of the CDR3 is 14 residues. Combining the CDR3 with reference TRBV11-2 and TRBJ2-7 gives the whole variable domain EAGVAQSPRYKIIEKRQSVAFWCNPISGHATLYWYQQILGQGPKLLIQFQNNGVVDDSQLPKDRFSAERLKGVDSTLKIQPAKLEDSAVYLCASSLGPSSYEQYFGPGTRLTVT.

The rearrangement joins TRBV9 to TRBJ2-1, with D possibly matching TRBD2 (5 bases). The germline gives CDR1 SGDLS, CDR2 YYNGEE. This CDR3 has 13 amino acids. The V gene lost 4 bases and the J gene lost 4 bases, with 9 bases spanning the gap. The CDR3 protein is CASSPTGYNEQFF. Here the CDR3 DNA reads TGTGCCAGCAGCCCGACGGGGTACAATGAGCAGTTCTTC.

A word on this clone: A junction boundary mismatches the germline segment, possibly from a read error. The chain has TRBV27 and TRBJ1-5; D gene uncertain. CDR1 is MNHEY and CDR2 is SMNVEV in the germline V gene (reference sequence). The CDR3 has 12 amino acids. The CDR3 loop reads CATSGSNQPQHF. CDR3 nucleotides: TGTGCCACCAGTGGTAGCAATCAGCCCCAGCATTTT.

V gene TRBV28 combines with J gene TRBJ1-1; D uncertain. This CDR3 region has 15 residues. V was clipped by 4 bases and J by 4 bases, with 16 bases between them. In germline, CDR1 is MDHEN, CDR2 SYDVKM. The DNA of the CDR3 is TGTGCCAGCAGTTCCTGGTTACGGGAGGGCACTGAAGCTTTCTTT. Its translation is CASSSWLREGTEAFF.

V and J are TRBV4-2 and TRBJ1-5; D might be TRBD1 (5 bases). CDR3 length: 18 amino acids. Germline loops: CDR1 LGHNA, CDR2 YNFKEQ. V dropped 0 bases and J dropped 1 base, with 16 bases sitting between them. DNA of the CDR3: TGTGCCAGCAGCCAAGAGGGGGGACCGGGAAACAGCAATCAGCCCCAGCATTTT. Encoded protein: CASSQEGGPGNSNQPQHF.

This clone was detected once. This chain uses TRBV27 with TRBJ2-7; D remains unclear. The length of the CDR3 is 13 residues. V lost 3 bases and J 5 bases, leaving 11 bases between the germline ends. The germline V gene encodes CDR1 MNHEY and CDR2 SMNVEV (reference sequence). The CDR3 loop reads CASSLGSIHEQYF. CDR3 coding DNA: TGTGCCAGCAGTTTGGGCAGTATACACGAGCAGTACTTC.

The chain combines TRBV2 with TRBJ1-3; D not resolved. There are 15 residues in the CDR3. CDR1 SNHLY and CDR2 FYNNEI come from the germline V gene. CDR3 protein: CASLADNYSGNTIYF. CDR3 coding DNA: TGTGCGTCGCTCGCGGATAATTACTCTGGAAACACCATATATTTT.

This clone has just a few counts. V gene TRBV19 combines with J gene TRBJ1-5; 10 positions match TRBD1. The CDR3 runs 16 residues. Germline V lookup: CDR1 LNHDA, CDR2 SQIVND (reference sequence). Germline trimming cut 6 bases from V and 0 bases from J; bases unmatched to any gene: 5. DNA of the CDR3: TGTGCCAGTAGGACAGGGGGCTTGTATAGCAATCAGCCCCAGCATTTT. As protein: CASRTGGLYSNQPQHF.

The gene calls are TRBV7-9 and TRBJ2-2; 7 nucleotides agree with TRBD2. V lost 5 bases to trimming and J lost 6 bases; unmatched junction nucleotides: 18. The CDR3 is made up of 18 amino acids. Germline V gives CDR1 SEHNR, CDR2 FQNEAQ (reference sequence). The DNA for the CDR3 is TGTGCCAGCAGCCTGGGACTGACTGGCGGGAGTTCCCCCGGGGAGCTGTTTTTT. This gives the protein CASSLGLTGGSSPGELFF.

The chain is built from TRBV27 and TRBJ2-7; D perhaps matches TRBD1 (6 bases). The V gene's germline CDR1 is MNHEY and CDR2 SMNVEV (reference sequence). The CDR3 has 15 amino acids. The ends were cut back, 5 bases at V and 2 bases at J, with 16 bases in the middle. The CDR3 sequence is CASSRTGLTTYEQYF. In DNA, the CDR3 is TGTGCCAGCAGTAGAACAGGGCTAACAACCTACGAGCAGTACTTC.

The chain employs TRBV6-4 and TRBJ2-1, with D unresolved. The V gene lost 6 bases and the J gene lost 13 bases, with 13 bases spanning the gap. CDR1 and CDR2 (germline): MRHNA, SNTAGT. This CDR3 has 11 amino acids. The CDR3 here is CASRRAVNQFF. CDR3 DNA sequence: TGTGCCAGCAGACGGGCAGTAAACCAGTTCTTC.

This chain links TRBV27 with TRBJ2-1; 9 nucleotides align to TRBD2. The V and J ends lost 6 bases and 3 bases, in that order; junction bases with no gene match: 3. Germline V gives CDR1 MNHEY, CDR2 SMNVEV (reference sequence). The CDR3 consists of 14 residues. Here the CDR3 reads CASRIAGVYNEQFF. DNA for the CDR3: TGTGCCAGCAGAATAGCGGGAGTCTACAATGAGCAGTTCTTC.

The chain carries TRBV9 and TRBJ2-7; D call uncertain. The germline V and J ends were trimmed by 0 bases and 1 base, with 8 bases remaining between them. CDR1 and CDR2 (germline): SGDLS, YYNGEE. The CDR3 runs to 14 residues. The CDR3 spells CASSVVGESYEQYF. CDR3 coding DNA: TGTGCCAGCAGCGTAGTTGGGGAATCCTACGAGCAGTACTTC.

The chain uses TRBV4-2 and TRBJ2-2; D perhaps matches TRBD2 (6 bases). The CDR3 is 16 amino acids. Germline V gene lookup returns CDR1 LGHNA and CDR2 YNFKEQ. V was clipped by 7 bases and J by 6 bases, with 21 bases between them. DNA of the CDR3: TGTGCCAGCATAGGGGCGGGGCCCAAGAAGGCCGGGGAGCTGTTTTTT. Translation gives CASIGAGPKKAGELFF.

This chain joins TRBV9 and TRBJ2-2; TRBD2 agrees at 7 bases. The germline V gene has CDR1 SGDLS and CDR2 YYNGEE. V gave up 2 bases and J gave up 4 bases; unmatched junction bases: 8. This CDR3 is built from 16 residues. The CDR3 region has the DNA TGTGCCAGCAGCGTCCGGCGGGAGCTCGGCACCGGGGAGCTGTTTTTT. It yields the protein CASSVRRELGTGELFF.